Sequencing of this T cell receptor beta chain was carried out in a study of intratumoral heterogeneity in liver cancer. Context from the whole study: Across the full approximately 14-patient cohort, most patients were male and the median age was roughly 63 years. The study combined RNA-seq, DNA sequencing, TCR-seq and SNP array data from multiple regions of hepatocellular carcinoma specimens to study intratumor heterogeneity. The full cohort included more than 65 multiregional samples from 15 or so HCC patients, consisting of roughly 50 tumoral regions and 20 adjacent nontumoral regions. Summary of the overall study and its limitations: Tumor region a in each sequenced patient had significantly more unique T-cell clonal expansions than region b. TCR sequencing was reported to confirm the RNA-seq-based estimates of regional differences in tumor-infiltrating lymphocyte burden. The authors noted a relatively low number of patients and under-sampled tumor-infiltrating lymphocyte representation as limitations. Overall T cell clonality did not differ significantly between tumor regions within either sequenced patient.

Comment on this clone: It lacks a known antigen. Base qualities were left out, and no much larger clone turns up one base away.

Using the immunoSEQ assay, the TCR beta chain CDR3 regions were sequenced from genomic DNA. Rearranged VDJ segments were amplified with primers annealing to V and J segments. The authors processed their data as follows. The ImmunoSeq Analyzer software was used to calculate clonality and richness metrics. To find clones with differing abundance between regions, Fisher's exact test was applied together with a beta-binomial method for extra stringency. TCRdb stores this immuneACCESS table with in-frame sequences only. Part of the clones is absent; in the studies checked, under half of the shortfall reflects unresolved V genes, and no reason is known for the rest. V and J calls and clone size are copied from that table; D and trimming were computed from the DNA. The sample table shows thousands of clones, and over 55% are seen once. Of the sample, roughly two fifths is held by the ten largest clones.

Samples with the label H were taken from distinct, geographically separated regions of the hepatocellular carcinoma nodule. All patients had early-stage hepatocellular carcinoma and received no therapy before surgical resection. No macroscopic evidence of necrosis or hemorrhage was present in the sampled areas. Multiple regions from two patients underwent TCR sequencing (ImmunoSeq). Frozen resection tissue samples were collected at a distance of at least 1 cm from each other. Genomic DNA was extracted from bulk tissue using the DNeasy blood and tissue kit. For CDR1 and CDR2, the germline V gene lists MNHEY and SVGAGI. Inclusive of the bounding cysteine and phenylalanine, the CDR3 is 13 residues long. Just the 39-base CDR3 DNA is kept, in frame starting at base 1. Ends trimmed: V by 4 bases, J by 8 bases; bases unmatched to a gene: 7.

Sequencing was performed on tumor tissue, taken before any cancer treatment. The sequence was obtained from a woman between 70 and 85 years old with hepatocellular carcinoma. This chain joins TRBV6-5 to TRBJ1-1; 7 bases in the middle match TRBD1. Here is the DNA: TGTGCCAGCAGTTTATTACGACAGGGAGAAGCTTTCTTT. It codes for CASSLLRQGEAFF.